A single sample gave rise to the 18 T cell receptor beta chains below, sequenced in a study of T cells in localized non-small cell lung cancer. Data came from immunoSEQ multiplex PCR; TCRdb stores just in-frame clones and leaves some out. The table shows tens of thousands of clones, with roughly nine tenths occurring only once. Sequenced here: peripheral blood, sampled before any cancer treatment. The source of these receptors is a woman aged 18 to 49 with stage III lung adenocarcinoma.

For this clone: One end of the junction is discordant with germline, which a read error may explain. The sample contains more than one DNA sequence encoding this CDR3. The J gene is TRBJ1-2, the V gene TRBV28, with 8 bases that match TRBD1. CDR1 MDHEN and CDR2 SYDVKM come from the germline V gene. The CDR3 consists of 13 residues. As DNA, the CDR3 is TGTGCCACCTTGGACAGGGCTGACTACGGCTACACCTTC. It translates to CATLDRADYGYTF.

The CDR3 sequence is CASSFSGSSTDTQYF. The CDR3 DNA sequence: TGCGCCAGCAGCTTTTCGGGGTCTAGCACAGATACGCAGTATTTT. The V gene is TRBV5-1, the J gene TRBJ2-3; tentatively, D is TRBD2 (5 bases). V lost 2 bases to trimming and J lost 0 bases, with 10 bases between them. Germline CDR1 is SGHRS and CDR2 is YFSETQ. The CDR3 contains 15 residues.

This clone was seen a single time. V gene TRBV7-9 combines with J gene TRBJ2-2; D is possibly TRBD2 (7 bases). The CDR3 sequence is 13 residues long. V shed 8 bases and J shed 6 bases, with 13 bases lying between them. The germline gives CDR1 SEHNR, CDR2 FQNEAQ (reference sequence). The CDR3 sequence is CASRGARAGELFF. CDR3 DNA: TGTGCCAGCCGGGGGGCCCGTGCCGGGGAGCTGTTTTTT. The full variable domain, rest sourced from reference TRBV7-9 and TRBJ2-2, is DTGVSQNPRHKITKRGQNVTFRCDPISEHNRLYWYRQTLGQGPEFLTYFQNEAQLEKSRLLSDRFSAERPKGSFSTLEIQRTEQGDSAMYLCASRGARAGELFFGEGSRLTVL.

The gene calls are TRBV30 and TRBJ2-5; 9 bases match TRBD1. The CDR3 has 15 amino acids. The V gene end was trimmed by 4 bases and the J gene end by 5 bases; junction bases not matched to a gene: 11. Germline CDR1 is GTSNPN and CDR2 is SVGIG (reference sequence). The CDR3 coding sequence is TGTGCCTGGATTGATACGGGACAGGGAGATGAGACCCAGTACTTC. Protein product: CAWIDTGQGDETQYF.

The J gene is TRBJ2-3, the V gene TRBV2; D may be TRBD2 (6 bases). Germline V lookup: CDR1 SNHLY, CDR2 FYNNEI. The V and J ends lost 6 bases and 2 bases respectively, with 15 bases between them. The CDR3 contains 15 residues. CDR3 coding DNA: TGTGCCAGCAGGGCGGGCGGGGCCCTCACAGATACGCAGTATTTT. It yields the protein CASRAGGALTDTQYF.

This sequence joins TRBV9 and TRBJ2-1, with a weak D call TRBD1 (6 bases). Germline-derived CDR1 and CDR2 are SGDLS and YYNGEE. CDR3 size: 15 residues. Trimming shortened V by 0 bases and J by 2 bases, and 9 bases separated the two germline ends. CDR3 in amino acids: CASSVARGTYNEQFF. The CDR3 coding sequence is TGTGCCAGCAGCGTAGCGAGGGGGACCTACAATGAGCAGTTCTTC.

The V and J genes are TRBV19 and TRBJ2-3; the D gene is possibly TRBD1 (5 bases). The CDR3 loop spans 19 amino acids. Germline CDR1 reads LNHDA; CDR2 reads SQIVND (reference sequence). Between the trimmed V and J ends, which lost 4 bases and 0 bases, there was a span of 23 bases. The CDR3 here is CASSTGFSKIAASTDTQYF. The CDR3 coding sequence is TGTGCCAGTAGTACAGGGTTCTCTAAAATCGCCGCTAGCACAGATACGCAGTATTTT.

Here the CDR3 DNA reads TGTGCCAGCGGGACAGGGGGCAACTATGGCTACACCTTC. This encodes CASGTGGNYGYTF. The rearrangement links TRBV19 to TRBJ1-2; 12 nucleotides agree with TRBD1. Germline V gene data show CDR1 as LNHDA and CDR2 as SQIVND (reference sequence). Trimming removed 9 bases from V and 2 bases from J; junction bases left unmatched: 1. The CDR3 sequence is 13 residues long.

The sample holds one count of this clone. This sequence joins TRBV30 and TRBJ2-2; the match to TRBD2 covers 16 bases. The CDR3 is 17 amino acids. Germline CDR1 reads GTSNPN; CDR2 reads SVGIG (reference sequence). Trimming cost V 5 bases and J 0 bases; bases outside gene matches: 3. This CDR3 reads CAWQGLAGGTNTGELFF. CDR3 in DNA: TGTGCCTGGCAGGGACTAGCGGGGGGGACGAACACCGGGGAGCTGTTTTTT.

V is TRBV5-1 and J is TRBJ2-7, with unresolved D. The V gene's germline CDR1 is SGHRS and CDR2 YFSETQ. V dropped 5 bases and J dropped 2 bases, with 8 bases sitting between them. The CDR3 covers 12 residues. CDR3 loop: CASSSSAYEQYF. CDR3 sequence (DNA): TGCGCCAGCAGTTCTTCTGCCTACGAGCAGTACTTC.

The chain employs TRBV6-6 and TRBJ1-5, with TRBD1 identical over 7 bases. V dropped 6 bases and J dropped 4; count of bases not matched to a gene: 9. The CDR3 sequence is 15 residues long. Germline V lookup: CDR1 MNHNY, CDR2 SVGAGI (reference sequence). CDR3 region: CASSQRQGLNQPQHF. CDR3 coding DNA: TGTGCCAGCAGCCAACGACAGGGATTAAATCAGCCCCAGCATTTT.

This chain connects TRBV29-1 to TRBJ1-2; 7 nucleotides match TRBD1. The trim removed 3 bases at V and 4 bases at J, leaving 11 bases unmatched. The CDR3 is made up of 15 amino acids. Germline V CDR1 and CDR2: SQVTM, ANQGSEA. DNA of the CDR3: TGCAGCGTTGACGGGGACAGCGAGCAGATCTATGGCTACACCTTC. Residues: CSVDGDSEQIYGYTF. Filled out from reference TRBV29-1 and TRBJ1-2, the complete variable domain reads SAVISQKPSRDICQRGTSLTIQCQVDSQVTMMFWYRQQPGQSLTLIATANQGSEATYESGFVIDKFPISRPNLTFSTLTVSNMSPEDSSIYLCSVDGDSEQIYGYTFGSGTRLTVV.

V usage is TRBV5-1 and J usage is TRBJ2-1; 7 nucleotides align to TRBD2. Losses at the gene ends were 3 bases for V and 6 bases for J; bases not matched to a gene: 9. Germline CDR1 reads SGHRS; CDR2 reads YFSETQ. This CDR3 contains 15 residues. The CDR3 here is CASSWRGGESNEQFF. The DNA for the CDR3 is TGCGCCAGCAGCTGGAGGGGAGGGGAGAGCAATGAGCAGTTCTTC.

The chain links TRBV23-1 to TRBJ2-2, with D maybe TRBD2 (5 bases). TRBV23-1 is an ORF, with its function uncertain. The V gene lost 6 bases and the J gene lost 2 bases, with 19 bases spanning the gap. The CDR3 spans 17 residues. CDR3 loop: CASSIPHYRGNTGELFF. The CDR3 DNA reads TGCGCCAGCAGCATTCCCCACTACCGGGGAAACACCGGGGAGCTGTTTTTT.

This rearrangement joins TRBV19 to TRBJ2-1; 8 positions match TRBD1. Germline-derived CDR1 and CDR2 are LNHDA and SQIVND (reference sequence). V dropped 2 bases and J dropped 7; count of bases not matched to a gene: 10. This CDR3 contains 16 residues. This chain's CDR3 is CASSIIPTGGWNEQFF. In DNA, the CDR3 is TGTGCCAGTAGTATAATCCCCACAGGGGGTTGGAATGAGCAGTTCTTC.

The V and J genes are TRBV5-1 and TRBJ1-5; D call uncertain. Trimming shortened V by 3 bases and J by 5 bases, and 3 bases separated the two germline ends. Germline-derived CDR1 and CDR2 are SGHRS and YFSETQ. The CDR3 length is 11 residues. This chain's CDR3 is CASSSYQPQHF. The CDR3 DNA is TGCGCCAGCAGCTCGTATCAGCCCCAGCATTTT.

This chain joins TRBV7-9 and TRBJ1-4; perhaps TRBD1 as D (6 bases). The CDR3 extends over 18 amino acids. Germline V gene lookup returns CDR1 SEHNR and CDR2 FQNEAQ (reference sequence). With 6 bases removed from V and 0 bases from J, the gap between germline ends came to 20 bases. The CDR3: CASSRSAGVLATNEKLFF. In DNA, the CDR3 is TGTGCCAGCAGTCGTAGCGCAGGGGTATTGGCAACTAATGAAAAACTGTTTTTT. Together with reference TRBV7-9 and TRBJ1-4, the CDR3 gives the full variable domain: DTGVSQNPRHKITKRGQNVTFRCDPISEHNRLYWYRQTLGQGPEFLTYFQNEAQLEKSRLLSDRFSAERPKGSFSTLEIQRTEQGDSAMYLCASSRSAGVLATNEKLFFGSGTQLSVL.

In nucleotides, the CDR3 is TGTGCCAGTAGTATTAGACAGACTCTCAATCAGCCCCAGCATTTT. Translation: CASSIRQTLNQPQHF. The chain is built from TRBV19 and TRBJ1-5, with D perhaps matching TRBD1 (5 bases). Germline assignment: CDR1 LNHDA and CDR2 SQIVND (reference sequence). The CDR3 is 15 amino acids. The V end lost 3 bases, the J end lost 3 bases, and 12 bases lay between the germline ends.